Presented here are 2 T cell receptor beta chains from one specimen sequenced in a study of beta chain features in type 1 diabetes. The study, taken as a whole, reports: Moderate but significant shortening of TCRB CDR3s was recorded in all four CD4+ subsets from Type 1 diabetes patients.

The isolated RNA, all of it, was reverse transcribed, so expressed TCRB transcripts were what got sequenced. Libraries were prepared by immunoSEQ multiplex PCR; TCRdb keeps only in-frame clonotypes and omits some of them. Among some 350,000 clones listed, roughly 9.8% were seen once. No cognate antigen is known for these TCRs. The sequenced sample was central memory CD4+ T cells from blood. These receptors came from a man aged 25-40 years with type 1 diabetes.

The table lists this clone with a few counts. This chain connects TRBV5-6 to TRBJ2-5; D is undetermined. Per the germline V gene, CDR1 is SGHDT and CDR2 is YYEEEE. The CDR3 is 15 residues long. The V end lost 4 bases, the J end lost 5 bases, and 18 bases lay between the germline ends. The DNA of the CDR3 is TGTGCCAGCAGCCGGAGTGTAGGCTTAGGGGAGACCCAGTACTTC. Residues: CASSRSVGLGETQYF.

Regarding this clone: An end of the junction does not agree with germline; a read error may underlie this. The V and J genes are TRBV7-9 and TRBJ2-7; 9 nucleotides line up with TRBD1. This CDR3 spans 15 amino acids. CDR1 is SEHNR, CDR2 FQNEAQ, per germline (reference sequence). This chain's CDR3 is CASSLGQGDSNEQYF. Here the CDR3 DNA reads TGTGCCAGCAGCTTGGGACAGGGAGACTCCAACGAGCAGTACTTC.